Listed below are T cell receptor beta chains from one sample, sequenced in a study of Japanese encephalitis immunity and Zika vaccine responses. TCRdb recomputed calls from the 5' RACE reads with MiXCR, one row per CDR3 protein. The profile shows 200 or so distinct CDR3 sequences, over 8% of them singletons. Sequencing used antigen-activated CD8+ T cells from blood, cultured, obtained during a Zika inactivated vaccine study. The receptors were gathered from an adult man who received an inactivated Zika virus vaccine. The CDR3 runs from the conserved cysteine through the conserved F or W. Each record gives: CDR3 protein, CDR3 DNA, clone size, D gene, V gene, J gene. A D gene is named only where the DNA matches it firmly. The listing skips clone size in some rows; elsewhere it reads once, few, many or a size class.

CDR3 protein: CASSQSGSYSVDGYTF
CDR3 DNA: TGCGCCAGCAGCCAATCCGGGTCCTATAGTGTCGATGGCTACACCTTC
clone size: large
D gene: .
V gene: TRBV4-3
J gene: TRBJ1-2

CDR3 protein: CASSVAGGGESGEQFF
CDR3 DNA: TGTGCCAGCAGCGTAGCTGGGGGAGGGGAGTCGGGGGAGCAGTTTTTT
clone size: once
D gene: TRBD2
V gene: TRBV9
J gene: TRBJ2-2

CDR3 protein: CASSQADRTYEQYF
CDR3 DNA: TGCGCCAGCAGCCAAGCGGACAGGACCTACGAGCAGTACTTC
clone size: hyperexpanded
D gene: TRBD1
V gene: TRBV4-3
J gene: TRBJ2-7

CDR3 protein: CASSLDGSNTEAFF
CDR3 DNA: TGCGCCAGCAGCTTGGACGGATCGAACACTGAAGCTTTCTTT
clone size: few
D gene: .
V gene: TRBV5-1
J gene: TRBJ1-1

CDR3 protein: CASRPTFSTDTQYF
CDR3 DNA: TGTGCCAGCAGGCCGACATTTAGCACAGATACGCAGTATTTT
clone size: large
D gene: .
V gene: TRBV27
J gene: TRBJ2-3

CDR3 protein: CASSQDTPTGNYGYTF
CDR3 DNA: TGCGCCAGCAGCCAAGATACCCCGACAGGGAACTATGGCTACACCTTC
clone size: .
D gene: TRBD1
V gene: TRBV4-3
J gene: TRBJ1-2

CDR3 protein: CASSLTGGAGNEQFF
CDR3 DNA: TGCGCCAGCAGCCTAACCGGGGGGGCGGGGAATGAGCAGTTCTTC
clone size: large
D gene: TRBD2
V gene: TRBV4-3
J gene: TRBJ2-1

CDR3 protein: CQADTQYF
CDR3 DNA: TGTCAGGCAGATACGCAGTATTTT
clone size: large
D gene: .
V gene: TRBV27
J gene: TRBJ2-3

CDR3 protein: CASSQEGGLNEQFF
CDR3 DNA: TGCGCCAGCAGCCAAGAAGGGGGCCTAAATGAGCAGTTCTTC
clone size: large
D gene: TRBD1
V gene: TRBV4-3
J gene: TRBJ2-1

CDR3 protein: CASSQWGGGAGTEAFF
CDR3 DNA: TGCGCCAGCAGCCAATGGGGGGGGGGCGCTGGCACTGAAGCTTTCTTT
clone size: medium-sized
D gene: .
V gene: TRBV4-3
J gene: TRBJ1-1

CDR3 protein: CASSQVGSSKAGELFF
CDR3 DNA: TGCGCCAGCAGCCAAGTGGGGTCTTCGAAGGCCGGGGAGCTGTTTTTT
clone size: large
D gene: .
V gene: TRBV4-3
J gene: TRBJ2-2

CDR3 protein: CASSSSIWGETQYF
CDR3 DNA: .
clone size: hyperexpanded
D gene: .
V gene: TRBV6-5
J gene: TRBJ2-5

CDR3 protein: CASSLSGLANEQFF
CDR3 DNA: TGCGCCAGCAGCCTATCGGGACTAGCTAATGAGCAGTTCTTC
clone size: large
D gene: TRBD2
V gene: TRBV4-3
J gene: TRBJ2-1

CDR3 protein: CASSEGPNYGYTF
CDR3 DNA: TGCGCCAGTTCGGAGGGACCTAACTATGGCTACACCTTC
clone size: large
D gene: .
V gene: TRBV4-3
J gene: TRBJ1-2

CDR3 protein: CASGETNSGNTIYF
CDR3 DNA: TGCGCCAGCGGGGAAACCAACTCTGGAAACACCATATATTTT
clone size: medium-sized
D gene: .
V gene: TRBV4-3
J gene: TRBJ1-3

CDR3 protein: CASSNGIGTGGFSNTGELFF
CDR3 DNA: TGTGCCAGCAGCAACGGGATCGGGACAGGGGGCTTTTCGAACACCGGGGAGCTGTTTTTT
clone size: large
D gene: .
V gene: TRBV21-1
J gene: TRBJ2-2

CDR3 protein: CACSLRGWNTEAFF
CDR3 DNA: TGTGCCTGCAGTCTCAGGGGATGGAACACTGAAGCTTTCTTT
clone size: .
D gene: .
V gene: TRBV28
J gene: TRBJ1-1

CDR3 protein: CASSLVSGGLNEQYF
CDR3 DNA: TGCGCCAGCAGCCTGGTTAGCGGGGGACTCAACGAGCAGTACTTC
clone size: hyperexpanded
D gene: TRBD2
V gene: TRBV4-3
J gene: TRBJ2-7

CDR3 protein: CASSWDAGVTGELFF
CDR3 DNA: TGTGCCAGCAGCTGGGATGCCGGGGTCACCGGGGAGCTGTTTTTT
clone size: large
D gene: .
V gene: TRBV7-9
J gene: TRBJ2-2

CDR3 protein: CASSQTGGEQYF
CDR3 DNA: TGCGCCAGCAGCCAAACCGGGGGGGAACAGTACTTC
clone size: large
D gene: TRBD2
V gene: TRBV4-3
J gene: TRBJ2-7

CDR3 protein: CASSFSPGVPLNTEAFF
CDR3 DNA: TGTGCCAGCAGCTTTTCGCCAGGGGTCCCCCTGAACACTGAAGCTTTCTTT
clone size: .
D gene: .
V gene: TRBV7-2
J gene: TRBJ1-1

CDR3 protein: CASSQSPGLAGETQYF
CDR3 DNA: TGTGCCAGCAGCCAATCGCCGGGACTAGCTGGGGAGACCCAGTACTTC
clone size: few
D gene: TRBD2
V gene: TRBV4-2
J gene: TRBJ2-5

CDR3 protein: CASSQILDYRVELFF
CDR3 DNA: TGCGCCAGCAGCCAAATACTCGACTACAGGGTGGAGCTGTTTTTT
clone size: large
D gene: .
V gene: TRBV4-3
J gene: TRBJ2-2

CDR3 protein: CASSQDGGTGAYEQYF
CDR3 DNA: TGCGCCAGCAGCCAAGATGGGGGTACAGGGGCCTACGAGCAGTACTTC
clone size: large
D gene: TRBD1
V gene: TRBV4-3
J gene: TRBJ2-7

CDR3 protein: CASIMDRVNTEAFF
CDR3 DNA: TGTGCCAGCATCATGGACAGGGTGAACACTGAAGCTTTCTTT
clone size: few
D gene: TRBD1
V gene: TRBV28
J gene: TRBJ1-1

CDR3 protein: CASSQDEGRKTEQYF
CDR3 DNA: TGCGCCAGCAGCCAAGATGAGGGGAGAAAGACCGAGCAGTACTTC
clone size: large
D gene: .
V gene: TRBV4-3
J gene: TRBJ2-7

CDR3 protein: CASSVDPGQPQHF
CDR3 DNA: TGTGCCAGCAGCGTAGACCCGGGTCAGCCCCAGCATTTT
clone size: medium-sized
D gene: .
V gene: TRBV9
J gene: TRBJ1-5

CDR3 protein: CASSQEGSEQYF
CDR3 DNA: TGCGCCAGCAGCCAAGAAGGCAGCGAGCAGTACTTC
clone size: large
D gene: .
V gene: TRBV4-3
J gene: TRBJ2-7

CDR3 protein: CASSPRGAGELFF
CDR3 DNA: TGCGCCAGCAGCCCTCGGGGGGCCGGGGAGCTGTTTTTT
clone size: large
D gene: TRBD2
V gene: TRBV4-1
J gene: TRBJ2-2

CDR3 protein: CASSLENTEAFF
CDR3 DNA: TGTGCCAGCAGCTTAGAGAACACTGAAGCTTTCTTT
clone size: .
D gene: .
V gene: TRBV11-1
J gene: TRBJ1-1

CDR3 protein: CASSLHRGEETQYF
CDR3 DNA: TGTGCCAGCAGCTTACATAGAGGGGAGGAGACCCAGTACTTC
clone size: large
D gene: .
V gene: TRBV7-6
J gene: TRBJ2-5

CDR3 protein: CASSQGGYTEAFF
CDR3 DNA: TGCGCCAGCAGCCAAGGGGGGTACACTGAAGCTTTCTTT
clone size: large
D gene: .
V gene: TRBV4-3
J gene: TRBJ1-1

CDR3 protein: CASSYSTGDTGELFF
CDR3 DNA: TGCGCCAGCAGCTACTCTACAGGGGACACCGGGGAGCTGTTTTTT
clone size: large
D gene: TRBD1
V gene: TRBV4-3
J gene: TRBJ2-2

CDR3 protein: CASSQESGVLFF
CDR3 DNA: TGCGCCAGCAGCCAAGAATCAGGGGTGTTGTTTTTT
clone size: large
D gene: .
V gene: TRBV4-3
J gene: TRBJ1-4

CDR3 protein: CASSLGVAGGINEQFF
CDR3 DNA: TGCGCCAGCAGCTTGGGGGTAGCCGGGGGGATTAATGAGCAGTTCTTC
clone size: large
D gene: TRBD2
V gene: TRBV5-1
J gene: TRBJ2-1

CDR3 protein: CASSYWDRDEKLFF
CDR3 DNA: TGTGCCAGCAGCTACTGGGACAGGGATGAAAAACTGTTTTTT
clone size: large
D gene: TRBD1
V gene: TRBV7-9
J gene: TRBJ1-4

CDR3 protein: CASSQNSAYGYTF
CDR3 DNA: TGCGCCAGCAGCCAGAATTCAGCCTATGGCTACACCTTC
clone size: large
D gene: .
V gene: TRBV4-3
J gene: TRBJ1-2

CDR3 protein: CASTPGIAVAKNIQYF
CDR3 DNA: TGTGCCAGCACTCCGGGTATAGCCGTAGCCAAAAACATTCAGTACTTC
clone size: large
D gene: .
V gene: TRBV7-2
J gene: TRBJ2-4

CDR3 protein: CASSQYGYEAFF
CDR3 DNA: TGCGCCAGCAGCCAATATGGATACGAAGCTTTCTTT
clone size: hyperexpanded
D gene: .
V gene: TRBV4-3
J gene: TRBJ1-1

CDR3 protein: CASSSGEAEAFF
CDR3 DNA: TGCGCCAGCAGCTCCGGCGAGGCTGAAGCTTTCTTT
clone size: hyperexpanded
D gene: .
V gene: TRBV4-3
J gene: TRBJ1-1

CDR3 protein: CASSYSFRVRDTEAFF
CDR3 DNA: TGTGCCAGCAGTTATAGCTTCAGGGTTAGGGACACTGAAGCTTTCTTT
clone size: few
D gene: .
V gene: TRBV6-5
J gene: TRBJ1-1

CDR3 protein: CANPRVRASTDTQYF
CDR3 DNA: TGCGCCAACCCCAGGGTCAGAGCTAGCACAGATACGCAGTATTTT
clone size: medium-sized
D gene: .
V gene: TRBV10-1
J gene: TRBJ2-3

CDR3 protein: CASSYLDNSPLHF
CDR3 DNA: TGTGCCAGCAGTTACCTCGATAATTCACCCCTCCACTTT
clone size: medium-sized
D gene: .
V gene: TRBV6-5
J gene: TRBJ1-6

CDR3 protein: CASSQEGGYTEAFF
CDR3 DNA: TGCGCCAGCAGCCAAGAGGGGGGGTACACTGAAGCTTTCTTT
clone size: large
D gene: .
V gene: TRBV4-3
J gene: TRBJ1-1

CDR3 protein: CASNYPGGGQETQYF
CDR3 DNA: TGTGCCAGCAACTACCCGGGGGGGGGCCAAGAGACCCAGTACTTC
clone size: few
D gene: TRBD2
V gene: TRBV7-9
J gene: TRBJ2-5